This T cell receptor (beta chain) was sequenced in a study of cytomegalovirus exposure and HLA in healthy donors. Findings of the study overall: A missense DCLRE1C variant was associated with V- and J-gene trimming of TCR beta chains in a later analysis, and an independent cohort replicated the association. Later, an analysis showed that TCR beta chains associated with HLA were more clonally expanded than others that were equally common.

With regard to this clone: Its antigen is undetermined.

This CDR3 comprises 14 residues. The germline gives CDR1 LGHNA, CDR2 YNFKEQ. Trimming cost V 4 bases and J 1 base, with 9 bases left between them. The PCR ran on 60 Vbeta and 13 Jbeta primers. Profiling relied on immunoSEQ multiplex PCR, and the TCRdb table lists in-frame clones only, not all of them. The sample yields fewer than 150,000 clones, about 72% seen once. This TCR came from a middle-aged man in good health and CMV-seropositive. V and J are TRBV4-2 and TRBJ2-3; no reliable D call. Sequencing input: PBMCs. This chain's CDR3 is CASSPPGGTDTQYF. CDR3 DNA: TGTGCCAGCAGCCCGCCCGGAGGCACAGATACGCAGTATTTT.